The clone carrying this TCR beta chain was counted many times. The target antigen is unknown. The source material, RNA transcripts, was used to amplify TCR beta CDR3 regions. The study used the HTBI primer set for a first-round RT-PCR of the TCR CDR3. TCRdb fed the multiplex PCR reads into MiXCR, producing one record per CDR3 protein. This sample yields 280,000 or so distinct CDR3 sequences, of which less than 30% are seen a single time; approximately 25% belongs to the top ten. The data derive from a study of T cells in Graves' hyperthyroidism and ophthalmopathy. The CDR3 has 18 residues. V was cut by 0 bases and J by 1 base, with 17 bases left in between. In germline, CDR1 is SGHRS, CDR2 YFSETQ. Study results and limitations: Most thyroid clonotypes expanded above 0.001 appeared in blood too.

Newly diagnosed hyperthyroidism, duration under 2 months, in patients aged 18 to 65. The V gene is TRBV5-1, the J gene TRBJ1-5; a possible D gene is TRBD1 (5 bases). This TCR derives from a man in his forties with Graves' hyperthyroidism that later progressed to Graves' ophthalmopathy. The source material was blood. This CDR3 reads CASSLVAGRRMSNQPQHF. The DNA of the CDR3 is TGCGCCAGCAGCTTGGTCGCAGGGAGGAGGATGAGCAATCAGCCCCAGCATTTT.